The clone carrying this TCR beta chain was counted many times. Its antigen remains unidentified. Patients sequenced had flow cytometry evidence of CD8+CD57+ cell expansion. Every patient had severe acquired aplastic anemia. There was no therapy given to any patient before the blood sampling took place. From germline, CDR1 is MNHEY and CDR2 SMNVEV (reference sequence). The CDR3 is 15 residues long. The ends lost 3 bases at V and 3 bases at J; junction bases unmatched: 3. CDR3 and TCR beta VDJ profiling relied on genomic DNA as the template. TCRdb reprocessed the reads with MiXCR, giving one entry per CDR3 protein. This repertoire shows over 40,000 distinct CDR3 sequences, approximately 63% found once; its top ten account for about 60%. These data are taken from a study of CD8+CD57+ T cells in acquired aplastic anemia. Study information: Quantities of DNA derived from sorted CD4+ and CD8+ cells averaged approximately 3.5 ug.

Study-wide results and limits: For CD8+ Simpson's diversity, patients and controls showed no significant difference.

The sequenced material came from sorted CD4+, CD8+, or CD8+CD57+ T cells (not recorded which) from PBMCs. The sequence was collected from a human donor with aplastic anemia. The rearrangement joins TRBV27 to TRBJ2-3; 10 nucleotides align to TRBD1. The CDR3 loop is CASSFKDRGTDTQYF. DNA of the CDR3: TGTGCCAGCAGTTTCAAGGACAGGGGGACAGATACGCAGTATTTT.